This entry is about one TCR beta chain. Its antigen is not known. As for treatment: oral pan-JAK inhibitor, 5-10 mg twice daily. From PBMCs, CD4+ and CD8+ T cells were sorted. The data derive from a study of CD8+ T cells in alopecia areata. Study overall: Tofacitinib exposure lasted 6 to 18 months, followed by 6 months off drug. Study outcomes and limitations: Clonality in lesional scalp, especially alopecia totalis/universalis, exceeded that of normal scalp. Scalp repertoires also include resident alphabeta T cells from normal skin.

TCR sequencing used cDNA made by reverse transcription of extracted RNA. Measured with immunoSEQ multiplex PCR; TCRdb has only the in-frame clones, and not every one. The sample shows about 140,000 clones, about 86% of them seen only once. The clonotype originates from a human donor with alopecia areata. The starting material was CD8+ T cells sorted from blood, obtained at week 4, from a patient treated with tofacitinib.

The CDR3 sequence: CASSLASGGASTDTQYF. In DNA form, the CDR3 reads TGTGCCAGCAGCTTAGCTTCCGGCGGGGCGAGCACAGATACGCAGTATTTT. The rearrangement uses TRBV7-9 and TRBJ2-3; tentatively, D is TRBD2 (6 bases). The V end lost 0 bases, the J end lost 0 bases, and 13 bases lay between the germline ends. CDR3 size: 17 residues. The germline gives CDR1 SEHNR, CDR2 FQNEAQ (reference sequence).